The T cell receptor (beta chain) described here comes from a study of PD-L1 blockade in urothelial cancer. Background on the study: Counts from blood samples showed a median of roughly 140,000 T cells. Study-wide findings and caveats: Below-median blood TCR clonality before treatment forecast better survival.

Generated by immunoSEQ multiplex PCR, the TCRdb table keeps only in-frame clones and is missing some. The profile shows 30,000 to 50,000 clones, roughly 92% of them singletons. V was cut by 4 bases and J by 8 bases, with 8 bases left in between. The CDR3 covers 11 residues. Germline values: CDR1 MNHEY, CDR2 SVGAGI. To note about this clone: The antigen remains unidentified.

As to time point: pretreatment peripheral blood. The number of samples from each patient was between 1 and 8, taken pretreatment and on-treatment. The chain joins TRBV6-5 to TRBJ1-2, with D unresolved. Sample: PBMCs, taken around atezolizumab (anti-PD-L1) treatment. The receptor comes from a woman aged 55-75 years with urothelial cancer. CDR3 sequence (DNA): TGTGCCAGCAGTTCAGGCCTGGGCTACACCTTC. Translating gives CASSSGLGYTF.